The 8 T cell receptor beta chains below were found in one sample sequenced in a study of human T cells and chemical hapten exposure. From the RACE reads, TCRdb called clonotypes with MiXCR, one entry per CDR3 protein. The sample yields about 380,000 distinct CDR3 sequences, about 5.1% seen once. The time point was: pre-sensitization, week 0. Treatment denoted: therapeutic diphenylcyclopropenone sensitization with weekly scalp DPC. Here the sequenced sample was whole blood, taken in connection with sensitization to the hapten diphenylcyclopropenone (DPC). Receptors were obtained from a woman between 50 and 59 years old with alopecia areata. Some clones in this sample may be carry-over from other donors' samples.

There are many counts of this clonotype. The chain employs TRBV3-1 and TRBJ2-7; the match to TRBD2 covers 9 bases. Trimming at V came to 0 bases and at J to 8 bases, leaving 5 bases not matched to a gene. The germline CDR1 and CDR2 sequences are LGHDT and YNNKEL (reference sequence). CDR3 size: 14 residues. The CDR3 DNA sequence: TGTGCCAGCAGCCAAGAAATGCTAGCGGGAAAGCAGTACTTC. Its translation: CASSQEMLAGKQYF.

The sample holds a few counts of this clonotype. The V gene is TRBV14, the J gene TRBJ1-4; 10 nucleotides match TRBD1. Looked up from germline, CDR1 is SGHDN and CDR2 is FVKESK. J was trimmed by 8 bases and V by 4 bases; bases with no gene match: 10. The CDR3 loop spans 16 amino acids. This CDR3 is CASSPAPGTGAEKLFF. In DNA form, the CDR3 reads TGTGCCAGCAGCCCAGCACCCGGGACAGGGGCGGAAAAACTGTTTTTT.

This clonotype was picked up many times. The CDR3 reads CSVSAGGYEQYF. The CDR3 bases are TGCAGCGTATCGGCAGGGGGTTACGAGCAGTACTTC. The rearrangement joins TRBV29-1 to TRBJ2-7, with 7 bases fitting TRBD1. Germline-derived CDR1 and CDR2 are SQVTM and ANQGSEA. The J segment lost 4 bases and the V segment lost 6 bases, leaving 6 bases of the junction unmatched. The CDR3 consists of 12 residues.

This clonotype has more than one count but fewer than ten. The V call is TRBV3-1, the J call TRBJ2-3; D perhaps matches TRBD2 (6 bases). V lost 3 bases, J lost 0 bases, and 13 bases lay in between. CDR1 LGHDT and CDR2 YNNKEL come from the germline V gene (reference sequence). This CDR3 is 16 amino acids long. The CDR3 loop is CASSQDPSESTDTQYF. The CDR3 DNA sequence: TGTGCCAGCAGCCAGGATCCTAGCGAGAGCACAGATACGCAGTATTTT.

At least ten counts were recorded for this clonotype. The chain is built from TRBV19 and TRBJ1-5, with 12 nucleotides matching TRBD1. J was trimmed by 9 bases and V by 4 bases; bases with no gene match: 7. Germline CDR1 is LNHDA and CDR2 is SQIVND (reference sequence). The CDR3 loop spans 15 amino acids. The CDR3 nucleotides read TGTGCCAGTAGTAGACGGGACAGGGGGCCGAGGCCCCAGCATTTT. Its protein is CASSRRDRGPRPQHF.

Ten or more counts support this clonotype. The chain carries TRBV12-3 or TRBV12-4 and TRBJ1-5; a possible D gene is TRBD1 (5 bases). Deletions cut 7 bases from V and 6 bases from J, with 19 bases between. This CDR3 is 15 amino acids long. CDR3 DNA: TGTGCCAGCACCCTTGGGGGGGTGGGCGGTCAGCCCCAGCATTTT. Amino acid sequence: CASTLGGVGGQPQHF.

This clonotype showed up many times. The CDR3 DNA is TGTGCCAGCAGCGTATCGACAGGGGTCGGTGAGCAGTTCTTC. Translated, it gives CASSVSTGVGEQFF. V is TRBV9 and J is TRBJ2-1; 8 bases fit TRBD1. Per the germline V gene, CDR1 is SGDLS and CDR2 is YYNGEE. The CDR3 is 14 residues long. After removal of 1 base from V and 9 bases from J, the junction contained 6 bases not matched to a gene.

This clonotype was counted between two and nine times. The rearrangement uses TRBV18 and TRBJ1-3, with no clear D. The CDR3 consists of 14 residues. Germline values: CDR1 KGHSH, CDR2 LQKENI. V lost 3 bases and J 2 bases, leaving 8 bases between the germline ends. As DNA, the CDR3 is TGTGCCAGCTCACCGCAGGCTACTGGAAACACCATATATTTT. Translated, it gives CASSPQATGNTIYF.